A single sample is the source of the 26 T cell receptor beta chains below, sequenced in a study of cytomegalovirus exposure and HLA in healthy donors (dated by TCRdb to the late 2010s). The library was obtained by the immunoSEQ multiplex PCR assay. For the multiplex PCR, a mixture combining 60 forward primers for TCR Vbeta segments and 13 reverse primers for TCR Jbeta segments was used. In its TCRdb copy, this immuneACCESS table keeps in-frame sequences only and misses some clones. Where compared with another copy, unresolved V genes explain less than half of these, and the others have no known cause. The sample contains about 140,000 clones, about 81% of them found a single time. The leading ten clones occupy roughly 7.3% of the sample. Sequencing was done on a sample of PBMCs. These receptors all come from a man aged 25-45 years in good health and CMV-seronegative.

The rearrangement links TRBV6-1 to TRBJ2-7; D remains ambiguous. The V gene's germline CDR1 is MNHNS and CDR2 SASEGT. V was trimmed by 7 bases and J by 6 bases, leaving 19 bases between them. The CDR3 consists of 14 residues. The CDR3 nucleotides are TGTGCCAGCATACGCCCTGGCCCAATTCGCGAGCAGTACTTC. The encoded protein is CASIRPGPIREQYF.

This clone was recorded only once. The CDR3 bases are TGTGCCAGCAGCCCACTGGAGAGTGGTGGGGCCAACGTCCTGACTTTC. Amino acids: CASSPLESGGANVLTF. The V and J genes are TRBV7-6 and TRBJ2-6; D not resolved. The V and J ends lost 5 bases and 3 bases respectively, with 14 bases between them. The length of the CDR3 is 16 residues. Germline V gives CDR1 SGHVS, CDR2 FNYEAQ.

V gene TRBV30 combines with J gene TRBJ2-7, with D possibly matching TRBD2 (5 bases). The CDR3 has 14 residues. Germline-derived CDR1 and CDR2 are GTSNPN and SVGIG (reference sequence). The germline V and J ends were trimmed by 4 bases and 4 bases, with 17 bases remaining between them. As DNA, the CDR3 is TGTGCCTGGAATAGGGTAGAGGGTTTGTACGAGCAGTACTTC. It yields the protein CAWNRVEGLYEQYF.

The chain carries TRBV6-5 and TRBJ2-7; 7 bases align to TRBD1. The V and J ends lost 6 bases and 1 base, in that order; junction bases with no gene match: 6. This CDR3 contains 14 residues. Germline lookup yields CDR1 MNHEY and CDR2 SVGAGI. The CDR3 DNA reads as TGTGCCAGCAGGGCTCCGGGACAGTCCTACGAGCAGTACTTC. Translated, it gives CASRAPGQSYEQYF.

This rearrangement joins TRBV5-1 to TRBJ1-1; TRBD1 aligns across 7 bases. The CDR3 has 14 residues. Germline CDR1 and CDR2: SGHRS and YFSETQ. The V and J ends lost 3 bases and 1 base, in that order; junction bases with no gene match: 3. CDR3 sequence reads: CASSYTGENTEAFF. For the CDR3, the DNA is TGCGCCAGCAGCTACACAGGGGAGAACACTGAAGCTTTCTTT.

Here the CDR3 DNA reads TGTGCCAGTAGTGGGGGGTGGGGGAGTGAGACCCAGTACTTC. Residues: CASSGGWGSETQYF. The V gene is TRBV19, the J gene TRBJ2-5, with a weak D call TRBD2 (6 bases). CDR1 is LNHDA, CDR2 SQIVND, per germline (reference sequence). The CDR3 is 14 residues long. The V and J ends lost 5 bases and 5 bases respectively, with 15 bases between them.

V and J are TRBV5-8 and TRBJ1-2; no firm D call. V was shortened by 2 bases and J by 1 base, with 3 bases between the two germline ends. Germline V gene sequence: CDR1 SGHTS, CDR2 YDEGEE. The CDR3 sequence is 12 residues long. The CDR3 loop reads CASSFYNYGYTF. The CDR3 DNA sequence: TGTGCCAGCAGCTTCTATAACTATGGCTACACCTTC.

V and J are TRBV18 and TRBJ2-1, with 9 bases that match TRBD2. This CDR3 has 16 residues. V trimming: 1 base; J trimming: 8 bases; junction bases outside the gene matches: 9. Germline lookup yields CDR1 KGHSH and CDR2 LQKENI. This chain's CDR3 is CASSPRVAGGEDEQFF. The CDR3 DNA reads as TGTGCCAGCTCACCACGCGTGGCGGGAGGGGAGGATGAGCAGTTCTTC.

The CDR3 reads CAISALAGGPGDTQYF. In DNA form, the CDR3 reads TGTGCCATCAGTGCATTAGCGGGAGGGCCGGGGGATACGCAGTATTTT. This chain joins TRBV10-3 and TRBJ2-3, with 11 nucleotides matching TRBD2. CDR3 length equals 16 residues. The V gene's germline CDR1 is ENHRY and CDR2 SYGVKD. Trimming at V came to 4 bases and at J to 6 bases, leaving 9 bases not matched to a gene.

V and J are TRBV28 and TRBJ1-5; TRBD1 matches 12 bases. The CDR3 length is 17 residues. Per germline, CDR1 MDHEN and CDR2 SYDVKM. Trimming cost V 4 bases and J 1 base; bases outside gene matches: 5. CDR3: CASSSGQGARSNQPQHF. DNA for the CDR3: TGTGCCAGCAGTTCGGGACAGGGGGCCCGAAGCAATCAGCCCCAGCATTTT. Based on the CDR3 plus reference TRBV28 and TRBJ1-5, the full variable domain is DVKVTQSSRYLVKRTGEKVFLECVQDMDHENMFWYRQDPGLGLRLIYFSYDVKMKEKGDIPEGYSVSREKKERFSLILESASTNQTSMYLCASSSGQGARSNQPQHFGDGTRLSIL.

This chain links TRBV19 with TRBJ1-2, with unresolved D. V dropped 3 bases and J dropped 2 bases, with 7 bases sitting between them. Germline V gives CDR1 LNHDA, CDR2 SQIVND (reference sequence). There are 13 residues in the CDR3. This CDR3 is CASSINRNYGYTF. The CDR3 DNA sequence: TGTGCCAGTAGTATTAACAGAAACTATGGCTACACCTTC. Drawing the rest from reference TRBV19 and TRBJ1-2, the complete variable domain is DGGITQSPKYLFRKEGQNVTLSCEQNLNHDAMYWYRQDPGQGLRLIYYSQIVNDFQKGDIAEGYSVSREKKESFPLTVTSAQKNPTAFYLCASSINRNYGYTFGSGTRLTVV.

This chain connects TRBV6-5 to TRBJ2-7; D is uncertain. CDR1 is MNHEY and CDR2 is SVGAGI in the germline V gene. The CDR3 has 15 amino acids. V was shortened by 5 bases and J by 4 bases, with 18 bases between the two germline ends. CDR3 coding DNA: TGTGCCAGCAGTCCCTCCGCGGCTGCTGGGTACGAGCAGTACTTC. As protein: CASSPSAAAGYEQYF.

This chain connects TRBV5-1 to TRBJ2-1, with a possible D match to TRBD2 (5 bases). V was trimmed by 2 bases and J by 5 bases, leaving 11 bases between them. The CDR3 runs 14 residues. CDR1 SGHRS and CDR2 YFSETQ come from the germline V gene. CDR3 nucleotide sequence: TGCGCCAGCAGCTTTGAGGGTAGCAACAATGAGCAGTTCTTC. Its translation: CASSFEGSNNEQFF.

This chain uses TRBV19 with TRBJ2-2, with 10 bases lining up with TRBD1. Germline trimming cut 4 bases from V and 5 bases from J; bases unmatched to any gene: 7. There are 16 residues in the CDR3. Germline assignment: CDR1 LNHDA and CDR2 SQIVND (reference sequence). This CDR3 reads CASSKPGQGRTGELFF. The CDR3 nucleotides read TGTGCCAGTAGTAAGCCGGGACAGGGGAGAACCGGGGAGCTGTTTTTT.

The chain is built from TRBV11-2 and TRBJ2-5, with D unclear. The CDR3 runs 12 residues. Trimming shortened V by 6 bases and J by 3 bases, and 8 bases separated the two germline ends. Germline-derived CDR1 and CDR2 are SGHAT and FQNNGV. CDR3 bases: TGTGCCAGCAGTACAACAGAAGAGACCCAGTACTTC. Protein sequence: CASSTTEETQYF.

There are a few counts of this clone. V and J are TRBV4-2 and TRBJ2-7; 10 bases line up with TRBD1. With V trimmed by 1 base and J by 6 bases, 9 bases remained unmatched. The CDR3 contains 16 residues. Germline CDR1 is LGHNA and CDR2 is YNFKEQ. DNA for the CDR3: TGTGCCAGCAGCCAAGGAATGGGGACAGGGGAGGGCGAGCAGTACTTC. This sequence encodes CASSQGMGTGEGEQYF.

In regard to this clone: Germline and junction disagree at one end, which may indicate a read error. The chain employs TRBV29-1 and TRBJ1-2; tentative D call: TRBD1 (5 bases). The germline CDR1 and CDR2 sequences are SQVTM and ANQGSEA. The CDR3 spans 13 residues. CDR3 DNA: TGCAGCTTTGATGATCCGGGGGTTTATGGCTACACCTTC. Residues: CSFDDPGVYGYTF.

The rearrangement uses TRBV5-1 and TRBJ1-2; D remains unclear. Trimming pared 0 bases from V and 7 bases from J, leaving 13 bases between. This CDR3 is built from 14 residues. In germline, CDR1 is SGHRS, CDR2 YFSETQ. In DNA form, the CDR3 reads TGCGCCAGCAGCTTGGATCCCCGGGCGGGTGGCTACACCTTC. Protein product: CASSLDPRAGGYTF.

V is TRBV30 and J is TRBJ2-3; 7 bases match TRBD2. The CDR3 sequence is 13 residues long. From germline, CDR1 is GTSNPN and CDR2 SVGIG (reference sequence). V lost 4 bases and J lost 2; bases outside the gene matches: 3. The CDR3 region has the DNA TGTGCCTGGACTAGCGGAACCACAGATACGCAGTATTTT. It codes for CAWTSGTTDTQYF.

The J gene is TRBJ2-5, the V gene TRBV6-5; 9 nucleotides match TRBD2. The germline V gene encodes CDR1 MNHEY and CDR2 SVGAGI. The trim removed 5 bases at V and 8 bases at J, leaving 6 bases unmatched. The CDR3 has 13 residues. CDR3 region: CASSPGLAVTQYF. CDR3 bases: TGTGCCAGCAGTCCGGGACTAGCTGTCACCCAGTACTTC.

This chain connects TRBV5-1 to TRBJ1-5; the match to TRBD1 covers 11 bases. The CDR3 has 14 amino acids. The V segment lost 4 bases and the J segment 7 bases; nucleotides outside the gene matches: 4. Germline V gives CDR1 SGHRS, CDR2 YFSETQ. The CDR3 region is CASSTGQGEQPQHF. CDR3 bases: TGCGCCAGCAGCACGGGACAGGGGGAACAGCCCCAGCATTTT.

The chain links TRBV7-8 to TRBJ2-2; 8 bases map to TRBD1. The CDR3 runs to 15 residues. Per the germline V gene, CDR1 is SGHVS and CDR2 is FQNEAQ. The J segment lost 5 bases and the V segment lost 0 bases, leaving 2 bases of the junction unmatched. The CDR3 sequence is CASSLAYRGTGELFF. The CDR3 DNA reads TGTGCCAGCAGCTTAGCCTACAGGGGGACCGGGGAGCTGTTTTTT. The variable domain in full, with the rest retrieved from reference TRBV7-8 and TRBJ2-2, is GAGVSQSPRYKVAKRGQDVALRCDPISGHVSLFWYQQALGQGPEFLTYFQNEAQLDKSGLPSDRFFAERPEGSVSTLKIQRTQQEDSAVYLCASSLAYRGTGELFFGEGSRLTVL.

CDR3 in amino acids: CASSTRGTSGHEQYF. As DNA, the CDR3 is TGTGCCAGCAGTACTAGGGGGACTAGCGGTCACGAGCAGTACTTC. V and J are TRBV27 and TRBJ2-7; 11 nucleotides line up with TRBD2. The CDR3 is made up of 15 amino acids. CDR1 is MNHEY and CDR2 is SMNVEV in the germline V gene (reference sequence). Germline trimming cut 5 bases from V and 5 bases from J; bases unmatched to any gene: 8.

This chain uses TRBV7-8 with TRBJ1-1, with D possibly matching TRBD1 (5 bases). Trimming removed 5 bases at V and 2 bases at J, with 15 bases between. Germline V lookup: CDR1 SGHVS, CDR2 FQNEAQ. This CDR3 has 15 amino acids. The CDR3 DNA reads TGTGCCAGCAGCCCCCTGGGGGAGGTTAACACTGAAGCTTTCTTT. Encoded protein: CASSPLGEVNTEAFF.

This clone was seen just once. The J gene is TRBJ2-3, the V gene TRBV28; unclear D gene. Germline V gene data show CDR1 as MDHEN and CDR2 as SYDVKM. This CDR3 contains 14 residues. The ends were cut back, 5 bases at V and 0 bases at J, with 9 bases in the middle. The CDR3 loop is CASSMTISTDTQYF. CDR3 DNA: TGTGCCAGCAGTATGACAATCAGCACAGATACGCAGTATTTT. The whole variable domain, remainder taken from reference TRBV28 and TRBJ2-3, is DVKVTQSSRYLVKRTGEKVFLECVQDMDHENMFWYRQDPGLGLRLIYFSYDVKMKEKGDIPEGYSVSREKKERFSLILESASTNQTSMYLCASSMTISTDTQYFGPGTRLTVL.

In nucleotides, the CDR3 is TGCAGCGTGCAGGGGAATAGCAATCAGCCCCAGCATTTT. Translated, it gives CSVQGNSNQPQHF. The genes are TRBV29-1 and TRBJ1-5, with D possibly matching TRBD1 (6 bases). The CDR3 is made up of 13 amino acids. Trimming removed 6 bases at V and 0 bases at J, with 9 bases between. Germline CDR1 is SQVTM and CDR2 is ANQGSEA.